These T cell receptor beta chains were read from a single sample in a study of blood T cell repertoires in COVID-19. Assay: immunoSEQ multiplex PCR; the TCRdb copy retains only in-frame clones and omits some. This sample has fewer than 350,000 clones, with just over 90% found just once. The sequencing sample was made of PBMCs or T cells enriched from blood (not recorded which). The receptors here all came from a woman aged 40-49 years with acute COVID-19. Both conserved end residues are trimmed from each CDR3.

>12|TRBJ2-7|TRBV4-3
ASSQEVVSDEQY
>12|TRBJ1-6|TRBV5-1
ASSYDRVNSPLH
>14|TRBJ2-5|TRBV4-3
ASSQELTVTQETQY
>10|TRBJ1-4|TRBV14
ASSHFNEKLF
>12|TRBJ2-7|TRBV27
ASGLGAPPYEQY
>11|TRBJ2-6|TRBV2
ASSEGDRAVLT
>15|TRBJ1-3|TRBV4-2
ASSQDVSGASGNTIY
>10|TRBJ2-1|TRBV7-9
ASSFERDEQF
>14|TRBJ1-6|TRBV5-8
ASSWSGISYNSPLH
>15|TRBJ2-1|TRBV7-8
ASSLSAAGGFYNEQF
>12|TRBJ1-1|TRBV28
ASKLPGQAIKAF
>11|TRBJ1-2|TRBV6-6
ASATGTGYGYT
>12|TRBJ1-1|TRBV30
AWGPQGAKTEAF
>17|TRBJ2-2|TRBV9
ASSVRNGQGALNTGELF
>14|TRBJ1-4|TRBV7-9
ASSRGTAGYSEKLF
>11|TRBJ2-1|TRBV14
ASSQEGAARQF
>15|TRBJ2-5|TRBV9
ASSVGKTSGGKETQY
>12|TRBJ2-1|TRBV7-2
ASSPGTGYNEQF
>11|TRBJ1-6|TRBV7-2
ASRQGYGSPLH
>13|TRBJ2-7|TRBV11-2
ASSLGSSGSYEQY
>13|TRBJ2-1|TRBV5-1
ASSPVAGGRGEQF
>9|TRBJ2-7|TRBV10-3
AISQGYEQY
>13|TRBJ1-1|TRBV3-1/TRBV3-2
ASSPQTGRNTEAF
>15|TRBJ2-2|TRBV5-5
ASSSRRSGAGTGELF